The 25 T cell receptor beta chains below were found in one sample sequenced in a study of STAT5B mutations in CD4+ large granular lymphocyte leukemia. Sequencing used immunoSEQ multiplex PCR; TCRdb keeps in-frame clones, though not all of them. The sample has approximately 35,000 clones; over 60% are singletons. Sequencing input: CD4+ T cells from blood buffy coats. The receptors originated from a human donor in good health.

This sequence joins TRBV7-9 and TRBJ1-1; D is perhaps TRBD1 (6 bases). Between the trimmed V and J ends, which lost 1 base and 0 bases, there was a span of 9 bases. CDR1 and CDR2 (germline): SEHNR, FQNEAQ (reference sequence). CDR3 length equals 15 residues. DNA of the CDR3: TGTGCCAGCAGCTTAGAGGGGGGGCTGAACACTGAAGCTTTCTTT. This encodes CASSLEGGLNTEAFF.

The chain joins TRBV25-1 to TRBJ2-7; 8 bases match TRBD1. Trimming took 6 bases from V and 6 from J; bases not matched to a gene: 10. This CDR3 contains 14 residues. Germline CDR1 and CDR2: MGHDK and SYGVNS. DNA for the CDR3: TGTGCCAGCAGGTCGGACAGGGTCACGCGCGAGCAGTACTTC. Translating it yields CASRSDRVTREQYF.

V and J are TRBV6-5 and TRBJ1-2; a possible D gene is TRBD1 (6 bases). The CDR3 length is 13 residues. Trimming stripped 5 bases from V and 6 bases from J, with 13 bases between. Per germline, CDR1 MNHEY and CDR2 SVGAGI. For the CDR3, the DNA is TGTGCCAGCAGTACCGGACAGAAGGATGGCTACACCTTC. Protein: CASSTGQKDGYTF.

J is TRBJ2-7 and V is TRBV6-1; 10 bases align to TRBD1. V dropped 6 bases and J dropped 5; count of bases not matched to a gene: 4. Germline V gene sequence: CDR1 MNHNS, CDR2 SASEGT. This CDR3 has 13 residues. The CDR3 DNA reads TGTGCCAGCAGGGGACAGGGGTTCCACGAGCAGTACTTC. This translates into CASRGQGFHEQYF.

This clone has only one observation. The V gene is TRBV18, the J gene TRBJ1-1, with a weak D call TRBD1 (5 bases). Germline lookup yields CDR1 KGHSH and CDR2 LQKENI. The ends were cut back, 2 bases at V and 5 bases at J, with 15 bases in the middle. There are 15 residues in the CDR3. The CDR3 DNA follows: TGTGCCAGCTCACCAGATGGGGGAAGATATACTGAAGCTTTCTTT. Protein: CASSPDGGRYTEAFF.

The chain links TRBV6-1 to TRBJ2-2; D possibly corresponds to TRBD1 (6 bases). Germline loops: CDR1 MNHNS, CDR2 SASEGT. CDR3 length: 16 residues. V lost 3 bases and J lost 4, with 15 bases in between. The CDR3 region is CASSEQGLISTGELFF. The CDR3 DNA follows: TGTGCCAGCAGTGAGCAGGGGTTAATTTCCACCGGGGAGCTGTTTTTT.

This rearrangement joins TRBV19 to TRBJ2-1; 7 nucleotides line up with TRBD1. The CDR3 is made up of 13 amino acids. In germline, CDR1 is LNHDA, CDR2 SQIVND (reference sequence). The trim removed 10 bases at V and 2 bases at J, leaving 5 bases unmatched. The CDR3 here is CATTGQTYNEQFF. CDR3 coding DNA: TGTGCCACAACGGGACAGACCTACAATGAGCAGTTCTTC.

The V gene is TRBV6-5, the J gene TRBJ1-1; D possibly corresponds to TRBD1 (5 bases). CDR3 size: 15 residues. Germline V gene data show CDR1 as MNHEY and CDR2 as SVGAGI. V was trimmed by 2 bases and J by 1 base, leaving 11 bases between them. In DNA, the CDR3 is TGTGCCAGCAGTTACGGCCCTGGGGGGAACACTGAAGCTTTCTTT. Translating gives CASSYGPGGNTEAFF.

This sequence joins TRBV30 and TRBJ2-3; the D is unclear. The CDR3 extends over 14 amino acids. Trimming cost V 1 base and J 0 bases, with 8 bases left between them. Germline V gene data show CDR1 as GTSNPN and CDR2 as SVGIG (reference sequence). CDR3 residues: CAWSDPLSTDTQYF. The CDR3 DNA reads TGTGCCTGGAGTGACCCCTTGAGCACAGATACGCAGTATTTT.

This rearrangement joins TRBV7-6 to TRBJ2-3; 7 bases match TRBD2. V shed 3 bases, J shed 6 bases, and the junction held 12 bases outside the gene matches. From germline, CDR1 is SGHVS and CDR2 FNYEAQ. The CDR3 covers 16 residues. The CDR3 reads CASSLGVAGPEDTQYF. The CDR3 DNA sequence: TGTGCCAGCAGCTTGGGGGTAGCGGGCCCGGAGGATACGCAGTATTTT.

CDR3 sequence (DNA): TGTGCCAGCAGCTTAGGCAGGAACACCGGGGAGCTGTTTTTT. Protein: CASSLGRNTGELFF. The rearrangement uses TRBV7-9 and TRBJ2-2, with D unclear. Deletions cut 1 base from V and 1 base from J, with 4 bases between. The CDR3 sequence is 14 residues long. Germline-derived CDR1 and CDR2 are SEHNR and FQNEAQ (reference sequence).

The chain combines TRBV5-4 with TRBJ1-3; the D is unclear. CDR3 length equals 15 residues. Trimming took 0 bases from V and 2 from J, leaving 9 bases between them. Germline CDR1 and CDR2: SGHNT and YYREEE (reference sequence). CDR3: CASSLGLGTGNTIYF. Written as DNA, the CDR3 is TGTGCCAGCAGCTTGGGTCTGGGAACTGGAAACACCATATATTTT.

The chain employs TRBV4-2 and TRBJ1-4, with D tentatively TRBD1 (6 bases). V lost 1 base and J lost 7, with 10 bases in between. The CDR3 totals 14 residues. Germline CDR1 reads LGHNA; CDR2 reads YNFKEQ. CDR3 sequence reads: CASSQGVGAEKLFF. The DNA of the CDR3 is TGTGCCAGCAGCCAAGGTGTGGGGGCTGAAAAACTGTTTTTT.

This chain links TRBV5-1 with TRBJ1-1; 8 bases agree with TRBD1. This CDR3 is built from 16 residues. Germline CDR1 SGHRS, CDR2 YFSETQ. Losses at the gene ends were 5 bases for V and 1 base for J; bases not matched to a gene: 10. CDR3: CASRLLLTGENTEAFF. DNA of the CDR3: TGCGCCAGCAGACTTTTATTGACAGGGGAGAACACTGAAGCTTTCTTT.

This chain uses TRBV14 with TRBJ2-5; 7 nucleotides line up with TRBD2. With the DNA end fitting TRBJ2-7 better, the J assignment may be wrong. CDR3 size: 13 residues. Germline-derived CDR1 and CDR2 are SGHDN and FVKESK. The CDR3 protein is CASSPGSGGEQYF. The CDR3 bases are TGTGCCAGCAGCCCCGGTTCGGGGGGCGAGCAGTACTTC.

This chain links TRBV10-3 with TRBJ2-5; TRBD1 agrees at 11 bases. CDR1 is ENHRY and CDR2 is SYGVKD in the germline V gene. The V segment lost 2 bases and the J segment 4 bases; nucleotides outside the gene matches: 6. The CDR3 loop spans 16 amino acids. CDR3 DNA: TGTGCCATCAGTGAGCCGGGACAGGGGGGTATAGAGACCCAGTACTTC. Translating it yields CAISEPGQGGIETQYF.

This clone was recorded once. The chain combines TRBV5-4 with TRBJ2-1, with D perhaps assigned TRBD1 or TRBD2 (5 bases each). This CDR3 has 13 amino acids. Germline-derived CDR1 and CDR2 are SGHNT and YYREEE (reference sequence). V lost 4 bases and J 8 bases, leaving 13 bases between the germline ends. The CDR3 sequence is CASSLPQGDEQFF. The CDR3 DNA follows: TGTGCCAGCAGCCTACCCCAGGGAGATGAGCAGTTCTTC.

This sequence joins TRBV11-3 and TRBJ2-2; no firm D call. CDR1 and CDR2 (germline): SGHNT, YENEEA. V lost 4 bases and J 10 bases, leaving 16 bases between the germline ends. The CDR3 sequence is 14 residues long. CDR3 in amino acids: CASSSTGPVPELFF. The CDR3 DNA follows: TGTGCCAGCAGCTCAACCGGGCCGGTTCCGGAGCTGTTTTTT.

This rearrangement joins TRBV30 to TRBJ2-5; 7 nucleotides match TRBD1. The germline V gene has CDR1 GTSNPN and CDR2 SVGIG (reference sequence). The trim removed 4 bases at V and 2 bases at J, leaving 7 bases unmatched. The CDR3 is made up of 14 amino acids. The DNA for the CDR3 is TGTGCCTGGAATCCGACAGGGACACAAGAGACCCAGTACTTC. Protein sequence: CAWNPTGTQETQYF. The entire variable domain, with the rest obtained from reference TRBV30 and TRBJ2-5, is as follows: SQTIHQWPATLVQPVGSPLSLECTVEGTSNPNLYWYRQAAGRGLQLLFYSVGIGQISSEVPQNLSASRPQDRQFILSSKKLLLSDSGFYLCAWNPTGTQETQYFGPGTRLLVL.

The V and J genes are TRBV5-1 and TRBJ2-2, with a weak D call TRBD1 (6 bases). The CDR3 spans 17 residues. Germline V gene lookup returns CDR1 SGHRS and CDR2 YFSETQ. Trimming removed 2 bases at V and 5 bases at J, with 19 bases between. The CDR3 region has the DNA TGCGCCAGCAGCTTTCCAACCGGGACACCCGGGACCGGGGAGCTGTTTTTT. Its protein product is CASSFPTGTPGTGELFF.

The chain is built from TRBV5-1 and TRBJ2-7; D is possibly TRBD1 (6 bases). V gave up 7 bases and J gave up 2 bases, with 16 bases separating them. The CDR3 runs 14 residues. Germline CDR1 SGHRS, CDR2 YFSETQ. CDR3 sequence: CASSVQGLTYEQYF. For the CDR3, the DNA is TGCGCCAGCTCTGTACAGGGCCTTACCTACGAGCAGTACTTC.

This chain joins TRBV18 and TRBJ1-5; D is ambiguous. Deletions cut 2 bases from V and 7 bases from J, with 18 bases between. Germline V gives CDR1 KGHSH, CDR2 LQKENI. This CDR3 has 16 residues. This chain's CDR3 is CASSPIGREARQPQHF. CDR3 DNA sequence: TGTGCCAGCTCACCAATTGGACGGGAAGCAAGACAGCCCCAGCATTTT.

The chain combines TRBV6-1 with TRBJ1-1; possibly TRBD1 for D (5 bases). The CDR3 is 14 amino acids. Germline loops: CDR1 MNHNS, CDR2 SASEGT. V was shortened by 5 bases and J by 1 base, with 11 bases between the two germline ends. CDR3 amino acids: CASSRGRSNTEAFF. DNA for the CDR3: TGTGCCAGCAGTCGGGGACGGTCGAACACTGAAGCTTTCTTT.

This sequence joins TRBV6-6 and TRBJ2-1, with 8 bases aligning to TRBD2. The ends lost 7 bases at V and 6 bases at J; junction bases unmatched: 8. The V gene's germline CDR1 is MNHNY and CDR2 SVGAGI (reference sequence). This CDR3 region has 14 residues. The CDR3 coding sequence is TGTGCCAGCATGGGGGGGAGCGGGAGCAATGAGCAGTTCTTC. Protein sequence: CASMGGSGSNEQFF.

The chain recombines TRBV9 with TRBJ2-1, with 10 bases aligning to TRBD1. There are 15 residues in the CDR3. Trimming cost V 0 bases and J 7 bases; bases outside gene matches: 4. Germline V gene data show CDR1 as SGDLS and CDR2 as YYNGEE. This chain's CDR3 is CASSVADRGRNEQFF. The CDR3 region has the DNA TGTGCCAGCAGCGTAGCCGACAGGGGGCGGAATGAGCAGTTCTTC.